The 9 T cell receptor beta chains below were found in one sample sequenced in a study of cytomegalovirus exposure and HLA in healthy donors. Primers: 60 Vbeta forward and 13 Jbeta reverse. Only in-frame clones appear in the TCRdb table, and some are missing; sequencing was by immunoSEQ multiplex PCR. The sample holds some 110,000 clones, about 79% seen once. Sequenced: PBMCs. These receptors were taken from a man aged 55 to 69 in good health and CMV-seropositive.

V usage is TRBV5-1 and J usage is TRBJ2-7; 11 nucleotides line up with TRBD2. The V gene end was trimmed by 4 bases and the J gene end by 7 bases; junction bases not matched to a gene: 10. Per the germline V gene, CDR1 is SGHRS and CDR2 is YFSETQ. This CDR3 is 15 amino acids long. DNA of the CDR3: TGCGCCAGCAGCACCGGGACTAGCGGTTCGAGGGAGCAGTACTTC. Protein sequence: CASSTGTSGSREQYF.

This clone was seen a handful of times. Distinct nucleotide sequences in the sample also encode this CDR3. The chain joins TRBV6-4 to TRBJ1-1; 7 bases are shared with TRBD1. CDR3 length: 14 amino acids. J lost 4 bases, V lost 0 bases, and 2 bases had no gene match. The germline gives CDR1 MRHNA, CDR2 SNTAGT. The CDR3 protein is CASSDSDRATEAFF. CDR3 in DNA: TGTGCCAGCAGTGACTCTGACAGGGCCACTGAAGCTTTCTTT.

V is TRBV6-5 and J is TRBJ2-3, with a weak D call TRBD2 (5 bases). CDR1 and CDR2 from the germline V gene are MNHEY and SVGAGI. The V end was cut by 0 bases, the J end by 2 bases, with 6 bases between. This CDR3 has 14 residues. Here the CDR3 DNA reads TGTGCCAGCAGTTACTCGAGGGACACAGATACGCAGTATTTT. Translated, it gives CASSYSRDTDTQYF.

This rearrangement joins TRBV7-2 to TRBJ2-7; 8 bases match TRBD1. This CDR3 comprises 16 residues. Germline CDR1 is SGHTA and CDR2 is FQGNSA. The V gene end was trimmed by 2 bases and the J gene end by 3 bases; junction bases not matched to a gene: 9. CDR3 sequence (DNA): TGTGCCAGCAGCTTACTTATTACAGGGGGGCGCTACGAGCAGTACTTC. This codes for CASSLLITGGRYEQYF.

The V call is TRBV10-2, the J call TRBJ2-7; D gene uncertain. From germline, CDR1 is WSHSY and CDR2 SAAADI. Trimming took off 4 bases at V and 4 bases at J, with 5 bases between the two ends. CDR3 length equals 11 residues. CDR3 protein: CASSVMYEQYF. The DNA for the CDR3 is TGCGCCAGCAGTGTAATGTACGAGCAGTACTTC.

V gene TRBV27 combines with J gene TRBJ2-2, with 8 bases identical to TRBD2. The CDR3 has 19 amino acids. Germline-derived CDR1 and CDR2 are MNHEY and SMNVEV (reference sequence). Unmatched junction bases numbered 17, after V lost 8 bases and J lost 0 bases. The DNA of the CDR3 is TGTGCCAGCTTCAAGGGGGTAGCGGGGCTCCGGGCGAACACCGGGGAGCTGTTTTTT. This codes for CASFKGVAGLRANTGELFF.

The genes are TRBV19 and TRBJ2-1; 10 nucleotides align to TRBD2. The CDR3 spans 14 residues. The ends lost 6 bases at V and 3 bases at J; junction bases unmatched: 2. In germline, CDR1 is LNHDA, CDR2 SQIVND (reference sequence). The CDR3 sequence: CASRTSGDYNEQFF. CDR3 nucleotides: TGTGCCAGTAGAACTAGCGGGGACTACAATGAGCAGTTCTTC.

The CDR3 reads CASSLGGTQYTYEQYF. The CDR3 nucleotides are TGCGCCAGCAGCTTGGGGGGGACACAATACACCTACGAGCAGTACTTC. The rearrangement uses TRBV5-1 and TRBJ2-7, with D perhaps matching TRBD1 (6 bases). This CDR3 is built from 16 residues. Germline V CDR1 and CDR2: SGHRS, YFSETQ. Trimming removed 0 bases at V and 2 bases at J, with 15 bases between.

In this sample, this clone turned up many times. V gene TRBV4-1 combines with J gene TRBJ2-7; D possibly corresponds to TRBD1 (5 bases). Germline assignment: CDR1 MGHRA and CDR2 YSYEKL. The CDR3 extends over 13 amino acids. V was clipped by 5 bases and J by 3 bases, with 11 bases between them. The CDR3 sequence is CASSFIQGYEQYF. The CDR3 coding sequence is TGCGCCAGCAGCTTCATCCAGGGCTACGAGCAGTACTTC.